This is a list of T cell receptor beta chains from one sample in a study of shared clonotypes between healthy human individuals. The table came from immunoSEQ multiplex PCR; TCRdb's copy has only in-frame clones and leaves some out. In the table there are under 2.5 million clones, about nine tenths of which are singletons. Material: naive CD4+ T cells from PBMCs. These receptors were collected from a man between 18 and 35 years old in good health. Some clones in this sample may be carry-over from other donors' samples. Both conserved end residues are part of each CDR3. A D gene is named only where the DNA matches it firmly. The size of a clone is reported for some rows only, either as once, few or many, or as a class for expanded clones.

clone size	V gene	D gene	J gene	CDR3 DNA	CDR3 protein
once	TRBV5-4	NA	TRBJ1-1	TGTGCCAGCAGCGCGGTCGGACAGAACACTGAAGCTTTCTTT	CASSAVGQNTEAFF
NA	TRBV9	NA	TRBJ2-7	TGTGCCAGCAGTGAGGGACCGACAGATCGGGAGCAGTACTTC	CASSEGPTDREQYF
NA	TRBV29-1	TRBD2	TRBJ2-3	TGCAGCGTTGGACTAGCGGGAGGGCCAACAGATACGCAGTATTTT	CSVGLAGGPTDTQYF
NA	TRBV21-1	NA	TRBJ1-2	TGTGCCAGCAGCCCCTTCAAGAGGAGCTATGGCTACACCTTC	CASSPFKRSYGYTF
NA	TRBV2	NA	TRBJ2-7	TGTGCCAGCAGAAGTGACAGGAATGAGCGTAGTGAGCAGTACTTC	CASRSDRNERSEQYF
NA	TRBV18	NA	TRBJ1-2	TGTGCCAGCTCCCCACAAGGGGCAGACTATGGCTACACCTTC	CASSPQGADYGYTF
few	TRBV7-3	NA	TRBJ2-2	TGTGCCAGCAGCTTACAGGAAGCCGGGGAGCTGTTTTTT	CASSLQEAGELFF
NA	TRBV7-6	NA	TRBJ2-2	TGTGCCAGCAGACATGAGCGGCGCGGGGAGCTGTTTTTT	CASRHERRGELFF
NA	TRBV29-1	TRBD1	TRBJ2-3	TGCAGCAAGACAGGGCACAGCACAGATACGCAGTATTTT	CSKTGHSTDTQYF
NA	TRBV2	NA	TRBJ2-3	TGTGCCAGCAGTGAAGGGCTAGCCACAGATACGCAGTATTTT	CASSEGLATDTQYF
once	TRBV6-6	TRBD1	TRBJ1-5	TGTGCCAGCAGAACCGACAGGGCCAATCAGCCCCAGCATTTT	CASRTDRANQPQHF
NA	TRBV2	TRBD2	TRBJ2-1	TGTGCCACCCGACTAGCTGAGACCTACAATGAGCAGTTCTTC	CATRLAETYNEQFF
NA	TRBV7-2	NA	TRBJ1-3	TGTGCCAGCAGCTTAGCCCCGACAGGTTCTTCTGGAAACACCATATATTTT	CASSLAPTGSSGNTIYF
NA	TRBV18	TRBD2	TRBJ2-7	TGTGCCAGCTCACCGGGACTAGCGGGAGTCGAGCAGTACTTC	CASSPGLAGVEQYF
NA	TRBV6-4	TRBD1	TRBJ1-2	TGTGCCAGCAGTGCCCGGACAGGGGCGGGTGGCTACACCTTC	CASSARTGAGGYTF
NA	TRBV5-6	TRBD1	TRBJ2-2	TGTGCCAGCAGCTTGAGAACAGGGGCCGGGGAGCTGTTTTTT	CASSLRTGAGELFF
once	TRBV10-3	NA	TRBJ1-2	TGTGCCATCCTGACAGGAACCCAGCCCTTTGATGGCTACACCTTC	CAILTGTQPFDGYTF
NA	TRBV9	TRBD2	TRBJ2-7	TGTGCCAGCAGCCCCGAGACTAGCGGAGGAGGCGAGCAGTACTTC	CASSPETSGGGEQYF
NA	TRBV19	NA	TRBJ1-1	TGTGCCAGTAGCCCCGTGGGGGGGTGGTCTGAAGCTTTCTTT	CASSPVGGWSEAFF
NA	TRBV5-1	NA	TRBJ2-2	TGCGCCAGCAGCTCCCTAAGCACCGGGGAGCTGTTTTTT	CASSSLSTGELFF
NA	TRBV27	NA	TRBJ2-1	TGTGCCAGCAGTTTATTGTCAAGCGGCCACAATGAGCAGTTCTTC	CASSLLSSGHNEQFF